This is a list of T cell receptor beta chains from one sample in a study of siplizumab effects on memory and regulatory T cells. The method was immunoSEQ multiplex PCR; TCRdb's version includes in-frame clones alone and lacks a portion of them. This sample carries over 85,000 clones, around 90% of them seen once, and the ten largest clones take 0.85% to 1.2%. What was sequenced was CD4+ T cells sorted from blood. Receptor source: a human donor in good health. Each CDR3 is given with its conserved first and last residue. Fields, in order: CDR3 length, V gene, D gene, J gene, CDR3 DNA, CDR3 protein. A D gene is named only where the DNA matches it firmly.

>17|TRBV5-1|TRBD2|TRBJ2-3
TGCGCCAGCAGCTTGGGACCACTAGCGGGAGTTCGGGATACGCAGTATTTT
CASSLGPLAGVRDTQYF
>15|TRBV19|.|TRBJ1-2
TGTGCCAGTAGTCAAACAGGATCAGCTAACTATGGCTACACCTTC
CASSQTGSANYGYTF
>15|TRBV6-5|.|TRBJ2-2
TGTGCCAGCAGTTACGGGGGAGGGAACACCGGGGAGCTGTTTTTT
CASSYGGGNTGELFF
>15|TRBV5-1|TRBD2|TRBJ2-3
TGCGCCAGCAGCCCCACTAGCGTCGGCACAGATACGCAGTATTTT
CASSPTSVGTDTQYF
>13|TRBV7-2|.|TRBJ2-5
TGTGCCAGCAGCTGGGGGCCCTCAGAGACCCAGTACTTC
CASSWGPSETQYF
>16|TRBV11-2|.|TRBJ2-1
TGTGCCAGCAGTAAAGAGCGGGTTATAAGTAGCGGTGAGCAGTTCTTC
CASSKERVISSGEQFF
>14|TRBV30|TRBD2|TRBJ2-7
TGTGCCTGGAAGCGGGAACCAGAGAAGTACGAGCAGTACTTC
CAWKREPEKYEQYF
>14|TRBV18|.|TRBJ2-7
TGTGCCAGCTCACCACCCTCCCCGAGCTACGAGCAGTACTTC
CASSPPSPSYEQYF
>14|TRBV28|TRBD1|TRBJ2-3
TGTGCCAGCAGATGGACAGGAACGGCAGATACGCAGTATTTT
CASRWTGTADTQYF
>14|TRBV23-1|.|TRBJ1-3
TGCGCCAGCAGTCAGGGCCGGGATGGAAACACCATATATTTT
CASSQGRDGNTIYF
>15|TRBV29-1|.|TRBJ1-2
TGCAGCGTTGGGAGGATGGCAGGGAGCCCCTATGGCTACACCTTC
CSVGRMAGSPYGYTF
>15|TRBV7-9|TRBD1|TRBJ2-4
TGTGCCAGCAGCGAAACAACCGGGACAGTAAACATTCAGTACTTC
CASSETTGTVNIQYF